The text below deals with one T cell receptor beta chain. Its antigen remains unknown. At one boundary the junction diverges from the germline segment, which might be a read error. Germline assignment: CDR1 WNHNN and CDR2 SYGVQD (reference sequence). The CDR3 consists of 11 residues. This specimen belongs to a study of shared clonotypes between healthy human individuals. Study findings and constraints: Relative to clonotypes present in all four donors, those not shared had lower generation probabilities. Collection of samples was limited to blood; tissue repertoires likely differ.

Sequencing used immunoSEQ multiplex PCR; TCRdb keeps in-frame clones, though not all of them. Seen here are about 1.1 million clones, around three quarters observed once, and the top ten hold roughly 0.65%. Material: memory CD4+ T cells from PBMCs. Subset described: CD45RA-negative fraction. This TCR was recovered from a man between 18 and 35 years old in good health. Some clones in this sample may be carry-over from other donors' samples. This chain links TRBV10-1 with TRBJ2-7, with D unresolved. CDR3 region: CASRTGGLRSF. The CDR3 DNA follows: TGCGCCAGCAGGACCGGTGGGCTCAGGAGCTTC.